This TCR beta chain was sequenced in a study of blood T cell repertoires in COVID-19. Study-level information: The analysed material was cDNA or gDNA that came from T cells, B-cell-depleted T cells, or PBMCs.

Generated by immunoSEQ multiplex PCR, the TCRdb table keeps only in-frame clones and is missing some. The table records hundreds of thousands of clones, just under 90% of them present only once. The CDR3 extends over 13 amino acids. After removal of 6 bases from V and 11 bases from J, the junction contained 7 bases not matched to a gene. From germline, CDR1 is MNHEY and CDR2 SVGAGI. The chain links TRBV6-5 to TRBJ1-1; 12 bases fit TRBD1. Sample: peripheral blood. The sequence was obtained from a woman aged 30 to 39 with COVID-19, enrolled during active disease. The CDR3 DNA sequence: TGTGCCAGCAGCCGGGACAGGGGGCGAGAGGCTTTCTTT. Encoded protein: CASSRDRGREAFF.